The clone carrying this T cell receptor beta chain was found many times. Its specificity is unknown. This entry belongs to a study of CD8 T cells in ankylosing spondylitis. Study-level results: Peripheral blood held disease-linked clones only at relatively low frequency, and these were CD8+.

For TCR beta, libraries came from quantitative 5'-RACE with molecular barcodes. TCRdb analysed the 5' RACE reads with MiXCR anew, one entry per CDR3 protein. The sample comprises 250,000 to 400,000 distinct CDR3 sequences, roughly 12% of which are singletons, and 8% to 9.5% rests with the top ten. Germline V gives CDR1 SGHRS, CDR2 YFSETQ. This CDR3 region has 16 residues. Deletions cut 4 bases from V and 0 bases from J, with 16 bases between. Sequencing input: blood, either unsorted or a sorted T cell fraction (not recorded which). The receptor was isolated from a female donor with ankylosing spondylitis or in good health (not recorded which). The genes are TRBV5-1 and TRBJ1-1; D may be TRBD1 (6 bases). The CDR3 DNA sequence: TGCGCCAGCAGCGCCTTAGGGGGGCGAGTGAACACTGAAGCTTTCTTT. Protein: CASSALGGRVNTEAFF.